This is a list of T cell receptor beta chains from one sample in a study of blood T cell repertoires in COVID-19. Clones were sequenced by immunoSEQ multiplex PCR, and TCRdb holds only the in-frame ones, with some missing. The repertoire holds about 400,000 clones, with around 87% as singletons. Sequencing was done on a sample of peripheral blood. These receptor sequences come from a human donor in a cohort sampled during active COVID-19. CDR3s include the opening cysteine and the closing phenylalanine or tryptophan. The order of the fields is V gene, J gene, D gene, clone size, CDR3 DNA, CDR3 protein. D genes are given only for firm matches. Clone size is stated in some rows and not others, as once, few, many or a class when expanded.

>TRBV28|TRBJ2-7|NA|NA
TGTGCCAGCGGGGCTTCTCCCTCTGGGCAGTACTTC
CASGASPSGQYF
>TRBV28|TRBJ2-1|TRBD2|NA
TGTGCCAGCAGTTTATTTTCTCTAGCGGGAGGGTACAATGAGCAGTTCTTC
CASSLFSLAGGYNEQFF
>TRBV28|TRBJ1-2|TRBD1|NA
TGTGCCAGCAGTTTAGCGTCCATATTTGACCGGGACAGAAACTATGGCTACACCTTC
CASSLASIFDRDRNYGYTF
>TRBV5-6|TRBJ2-3|TRBD2|NA
TGTGCCAGCAGCTTGGAGGCTAGCGGGAGTTCGGATACGCAGTATTTT
CASSLEASGSSDTQYF
>TRBV27|TRBJ1-1|TRBD1|few
TGTGCCAGCAGGGACGGACAGGAGCGGCTCACTGAAGCTTTCTTT
CASRDGQERLTEAFF
>TRBV3-1/TRBV3-2|TRBJ1-2|TRBD1|NA
TGTGCCAGCAGACCGACAGGGGTCGAGGGCTACACCTTC
CASRPTGVEGYTF
>TRBV15|TRBJ2-5|NA|NA
TGTGCCACCAGCAGTCAGGGGGGTCAAGAGACCCAGTACTTC
CATSSQGGQETQYF
>TRBV10-3|TRBJ2-1|TRBD2|few
TGTGCCATCAGTTCTAGCGGGGGCCGCGGTTCCTACAATGAGCAGTTCTTC
CAISSSGGRGSYNEQFF
>TRBV6-5|TRBJ2-1|TRBD2|NA
TGTGCCAGCAGGGGGACTAGCGGGGGGAGCTATGAGCAGTTCTTC
CASRGTSGGSYEQFF
>TRBV3-1/TRBV3-2|TRBJ1-6|NA|NA
TGTGCCAGCAGCCAAGATCCCCCCAAGGGAGGAGATTCACCCCTCCACTTT
CASSQDPPKGGDSPLHF
>TRBV18|TRBJ2-6|TRBD1|NA
TGTGCCAGCTCACCAACAGGGGTCCCAGGGGCCAACGTCCTGACTTTC
CASSPTGVPGANVLTF
>TRBV6-5|TRBJ2-7|NA|once
TGTGCCAGCAGTTACTCCCCAGGCTCCTACGAGCAGTACTTC
CASSYSPGSYEQYF
>TRBV11-2|TRBJ2-7|TRBD2|NA
TGTGCCAGCAGCCCCCTTAGCGGGAGCCCTCGGGAGAGGGAGCAGTACTTC
CASSPLSGSPREREQYF
>TRBV29-1|TRBJ1-3|TRBD1|NA
TGCAGCGCCCCGAGCCGGGACAGGGAGCCTGGAAACACCATATATTTT
CSAPSRDREPGNTIYF
>TRBV29-1|TRBJ1-1|TRBD1|NA
TGCAGCGTTGAAGCACCGGACAGGGTAGGCCCTGAAGCTTTCTTT
CSVEAPDRVGPEAFF
>TRBV19|TRBJ1-4|TRBD1|NA
TGTGCCAGTAGCCCAGACAGGGAGGACGCTAATGAAAAACTGTTTTTT
CASSPDREDANEKLFF
>TRBV27|TRBJ1-2|TRBD1|NA
TGTGCCAGCAGTTTATCGGGGACAGACTATGGCTACACCTTC
CASSLSGTDYGYTF
>TRBV2|TRBJ2-2|NA|NA
TGTGCCAGCGGGGAGGTTGGCACCGGGGAGCTGTTTTTT
CASGEVGTGELFF
>TRBV5-1|TRBJ1-5|NA|few
TGCGCCAGCAGCCACACCTCGGGGGAAAATCAGCCCCAGCATTTT
CASSHTSGENQPQHF
>TRBV7-2|TRBJ2-7|NA|NA
TGTGCCAGCAGCTTAGCCCCACGGTCTCCCTACGAGCAGTACTTC
CASSLAPRSPYEQYF
>TRBV12-3/TRBV12-4|TRBJ2-7|NA|NA
TGTGCCAGCAGTTCTGTATCCTACGAGCAGTACTTC
CASSSVSYEQYF
>TRBV27|TRBJ1-6|NA|NA
TGTGCCAGCAGTTTATCAGGACTCTATAATTCACCCCTCCACTTT
CASSLSGLYNSPLHF
>TRBV18|TRBJ2-3|NA|NA
TGTGCCAGCTCACCACCGTGGGGGCCGGGCACAGATACGCAGTATTTT
CASSPPWGPGTDTQYF
>TRBV28|TRBJ1-6|NA|few
TGTGCCAGCAACGTCGTCTCAGGAACTTTTAATTCACCCCTCCACTTT
CASNVVSGTFNSPLHF
>TRBV4-1|TRBJ2-5|NA|NA
TGCGCCAGCAGCCAAGAGTGGGTACGGCCGGAGGAGCGTCAAGAGACCCAGTACTTC
CASSQEWVRPEERQETQYF
>TRBV20-1|TRBJ2-2|NA|once
TGCAGTGCTGGCCCCTCCGGGGAGCTGTTTTTT
CSAGPSGELFF
>TRBV7-8|TRBJ2-2|TRBD2|NA
TGTGCCAGCAGCTTCTTAGCGGGGTGGGACACCGGGGAGCTGTTTTTT
CASSFLAGWDTGELFF
>TRBV30|TRBJ2-7|NA|NA
TGTGCCTGGAGTCCCCAGTTCTACGAGCAGTACTTC
CAWSPQFYEQYF
>TRBV4-2|TRBJ1-2|NA|NA
TGTGCCAGCAGCCCCCAAAGTCGGAACTATGGCTACACCTTC
CASSPQSRNYGYTF
>TRBV5-1|TRBJ1-1|NA|NA
TGCGCCAGCAGCGGCGGGCGGAGGGGAGGAACTGAAGCTTTCTTT
CASSGGRRGGTEAFF
>TRBV7-9|TRBJ2-7|NA|few
TGTGCCAGCACCAAGGAGGCAGGGGACTCCTACGAGCAGTACTTC
CASTKEAGDSYEQYF
>TRBV5-1|TRBJ1-2|TRBD1|NA
TGCGCCAGCAGCTGGGATCGACAGGGAATTCCCTACACCTTC
CASSWDRQGIPYTF
>TRBV9|TRBJ2-5|NA|NA
TGTGCCAGCAGCGATCTCTACTGGCAAGAGACCCAGTACTTC
CASSDLYWQETQYF
>TRBV5-1|TRBJ2-7|TRBD1|NA
TGCGCCAGCAGCTTGGAGGGGGACAGGGACTACGAGCAGTACTTC
CASSLEGDRDYEQYF
>TRBV6-2/TRBV6-3|TRBJ2-1|TRBD2|NA
TGTGCCAGCAGTTACGTGGGGACTAGCGGGAGGGCCCTCAATGAGCAGTTCTTC
CASSYVGTSGRALNEQFF
>TRBV5-5|TRBJ1-1|NA|NA
TGTGCCAGCAGCCCCCTGGGGGGGCAGGGCACTGAAGCTTTCTTT
CASSPLGGQGTEAFF
>TRBV5-1|TRBJ2-3|NA|NA
TGCGCCAGCAGCTTGGCCTTAGCCTTTGGGGATACGCAGTATTTT
CASSLALAFGDTQYF
>TRBV19|TRBJ2-7|TRBD1|NA
TGTGCCAGTAGTAAGGACAGGCAGTCCTACGAGCAGTACTTC
CASSKDRQSYEQYF
>TRBV28|TRBJ1-3|NA|once
TGTGCCAGCAGTTTAGTTCCGGGCTCTGGAAACACCATATATTTT
CASSLVPGSGNTIYF
>TRBV6-5|TRBJ2-1|TRBD1|NA
TGTGCCAGCAGTTACTCGGGACAGAGATACAATGAGCAGTTCTTC
CASSYSGQRYNEQFF
>TRBV30|TRBJ1-5|NA|NA
TGTGCCTGGAGTCAACAGGGTGGGCCTCGTCAGCCCCAGCATTTT
CAWSQQGGPRQPQHF
>TRBV28|TRBJ1-2|TRBD1|NA
TGTGCCAGCAGTCCCCCGGACAGGGTCTATGGCTACACCTTC
CASSPPDRVYGYTF
>TRBV9|TRBJ2-5|NA|NA
TGTGCCAGCAGCACGCGGGGGAGGGGGGACCAAGAGACCCAGTACTTC
CASSTRGRGDQETQYF
>TRBV19|TRBJ1-5|NA|NA
TGTGCCAGTACTGACAGGTTATATAGCAATCAGCCCCAGCATTTT
CASTDRLYSNQPQHF
>TRBV3-1/TRBV3-2|TRBJ1-1|TRBD1|NA
TGTGCCAGCAGCCAAATCACAGGGGGCACTGAAGCTTTCTTT
CASSQITGGTEAFF
>TRBV5-6|TRBJ1-1|NA|NA
TGTGCCAGCAGCTCCTACCGTAATGAAGCTTTCTTT
CASSSYRNEAFF
>TRBV9|TRBJ2-5|TRBD2|NA
TGTGCCAGCAGCGTTGGGATAGCGGGGGGTATCCAAGAGACCCAGTACTTC
CASSVGIAGGIQETQYF
>TRBV4-1|TRBJ2-7|TRBD2|NA
TGCGCCAGCAGCGAGGGACTAGCGGGACGAAGCTCCTACGAGCAGTACTTC
CASSEGLAGRSSYEQYF
>TRBV19|TRBJ2-7|NA|NA
TGTGCCAGTGGAGAAAGCGGATCCTACGAGCAGTACTTC
CASGESGSYEQYF
>TRBV28|TRBJ2-7|TRBD1|NA
TGTGCCAGCAGTCCCCCCGGGACAGGGATACACGAGCAGTACTTC
CASSPPGTGIHEQYF
>TRBV5-4|TRBJ2-3|NA|NA
TGTGCCAGCAGCTTGGGGGGAGGATCCGATACGCAGTATTTT
CASSLGGGSDTQYF
>TRBV19|TRBJ1-2|NA|NA
TGTGCCAGTAAGAGACGGGGAGGAATAAATGGCTACACCTTC
CASKRRGGINGYTF
>TRBV5-8|TRBJ2-7|NA|NA
TGTGCCAGCAGTTCCCGGGACACCCAATCCCTCGAGCAGTACTTC
CASSSRDTQSLEQYF
>TRBV20-1|TRBJ1-1|TRBD1|NA
TGCAGTGCTAGTAGACAGGGCGCCACTGAAGCTTTCTTT
CSASRQGATEAFF
>TRBV4-1|TRBJ1-4|NA|NA
TGCGCCAGCAGCCAACGCCTTGGCACAGTCAATGAAAAACTGTTTTTT
CASSQRLGTVNEKLFF